This TCR beta chain is drawn from a study of blood T cell repertoires in COVID-19. At the level of the study: Italy, Spain and the United States were the sources of the convalescent and acute COVID-19 samples. In each case, the material was cDNA or gDNA derived from T cells, B-cell-depleted T cells, or PBMCs.

The CDR3 has 13 amino acids. The germline V and J ends were trimmed by 5 bases and 4 bases, with 9 bases remaining between them. From germline, CDR1 is SGHAT and CDR2 FQNNGV. Original processing methods: It was from reference gene primer amplification that nucleated cell counts were estimated. Profiling relied on immunoSEQ multiplex PCR, and the TCRdb table lists in-frame clones only, not all of them. V, J and clone size reflect that table, while D and trimming were determined from the DNA. The sample holds around 120,000 clones, 65% to 85% seen once. The sequenced sample consisted of peripheral blood. This sequence was found in a man between 65 and 80 years old with acute or convalescent COVID-19. The chain is built from TRBV11-2 and TRBJ1-5; a possible D gene is TRBD1 (6 bases). CDR3 sequence: CASSRDRNQPQHF. The CDR3 DNA sequence: TGTGCCAGCAGCAGAGACAGGAATCAGCCCCAGCATTTT.